A selection of T cell receptor beta chains follows, all from one sample in a study of T-cell memory formation after mild COVID-19. TCRdb itself ran the 5' RACE reads through MiXCR, one entry per CDR3 protein. This sample yields 110,000 to 150,000 distinct CDR3 sequences, of which 13% to 15% are seen a single time; about 29% belongs to the top ten. Sequenced material: PBMCs or a T cell subset sorted from them (not recorded which). The receptors were sampled from an adult woman who had mild COVID-19 (a few samples of this study predate the infection). Cell type and time point are not known. Both conserved end residues are part of each CDR3. D genes are given only for firm matches. Size values are once, few and many counts, or a class for expanded clones, and some rows have none.

V	size	J	D	CDR3	DNA
TRBV7-9	-	TRBJ2-1	TRBD1	CASSLADRLSGEQFF	TGTGCCAGCAGCTTAGCGGACAGGTTGTCGGGAGAGCAGTTCTTC
TRBV9	-	TRBJ2-1	TRBD2	CASSSTRGGSVGNEQFF	TGTGCCAGCAGCTCCACAAGGGGCGGGAGCGTTGGTAATGAGCAGTTCTTC
TRBV15	few	TRBJ2-1	-	CATSGAGLWNEQFF	TGTGCCACCAGCGGGGCCGGGTTATGGAATGAGCAGTTCTTC
TRBV6-5	few	TRBJ2-5	-	CASSYSRSLGIQETQYF	TGTGCCAGCAGTTACTCGAGGTCACTGGGAATCCAAGAGACCCAGTACTTC
TRBV7-6	few	TRBJ2-1	-	CASSLESGTNPFEEQFF	TGTGCCAGCAGCTTAGAATCCGGGACGAACCCATTCGAGGAGCAGTTCTTC
TRBV15	-	TRBJ2-7	-	CATSRGTQSDEQYF	TGTGCCACCAGCAGAGGAACCCAGTCGGACGAGCAGTACTTC
TRBV19	-	TRBJ2-3	-	CASSIAQERDTQYF	TGTGCCAGTAGTATAGCCCAGGAGCGTGATACGCAGTATTTT
TRBV13	-	TRBJ2-3	TRBD1	CASRSRTGAFTDTQYF	TGTGCCAGCAGGTCCCGGACAGGGGCCTTCACAGATACGCAGTATTTT
TRBV12-3/TRBV12-4	few	TRBJ2-3	-	CASSLALSGHSTDTQYF	TGTGCCAGCAGTTTAGCGCTTTCTGGACATAGCACAGATACGCAGTATTTT
TRBV11-2	few	TRBJ1-6	-	CASSFDSLRPGTYNSPLHF	TGTGCCAGCAGCTTCGATTCACTGAGACCCGGGACATATAATTCACCCCTCCACTTT